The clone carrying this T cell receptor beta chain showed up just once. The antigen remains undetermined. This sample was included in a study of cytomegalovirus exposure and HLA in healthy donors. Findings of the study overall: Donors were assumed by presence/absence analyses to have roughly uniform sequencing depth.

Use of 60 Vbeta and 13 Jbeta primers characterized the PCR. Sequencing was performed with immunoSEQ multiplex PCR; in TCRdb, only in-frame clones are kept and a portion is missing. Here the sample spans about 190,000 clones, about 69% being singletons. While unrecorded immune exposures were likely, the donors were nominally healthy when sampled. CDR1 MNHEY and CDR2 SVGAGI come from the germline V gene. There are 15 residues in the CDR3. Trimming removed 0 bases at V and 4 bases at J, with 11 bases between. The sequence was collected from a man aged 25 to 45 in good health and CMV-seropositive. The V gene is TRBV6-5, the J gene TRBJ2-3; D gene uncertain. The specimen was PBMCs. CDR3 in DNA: TGTGCCAGCAGTTACTCTCGGTCGACTTCAGATACGCAGTATTTT. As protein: CASSYSRSTSDTQYF.